This entry concerns a single T cell receptor beta chain. Germline V gives CDR1 LGHDT, CDR2 YNNKEL (reference sequence). The CDR3 runs to 14 residues. The junction had 2 bases not matched to a gene; V was cut back by 2 bases and J by 4 bases. The data are from a study of control samples from healthy donors and cancer patients. Clones were read by immunoSEQ multiplex PCR, and TCRdb kept only the in-frame ones, dropping some. The repertoire holds fewer than 95,000 clones, with roughly nine tenths as singletons. The clonotype comes from a woman between 50 and 59 years old in good health. Sequenced: blood. The rearrangement uses TRBV3-1 (or the pseudogene TRBV3-2) and TRBJ1-1, with 9 bases identical to TRBD1. CDR3 coding DNA: TGTGCCAGCAGCCAAACGGACAGGGGCACTGAAGCTTTCTTT. As protein: CASSQTDRGTEAFF.